Sequencing of this TCR beta chain was carried out in a study of T cell repertoires in cytomegalovirus infection. In the case of this clonotype: What it binds is unknown. One end of the junction is discordant with germline, which a read error may explain.

Each CDR3 protein gets one entry after TCRdb re-called the reads with MiXCR. Of about 360,000 distinct CDR3 sequences in the sample, about a sixth were seen once. Whole-study results and caveats: Identification of carriers of CMV plus the relevant HLA was achieved through cumulative public TCR beta family frequency.

The sequence derives from a human donor in good health (CMV status not recorded). Some clones in this sample may be carry-over from other donors' samples. Material for sequencing was PBMCs.

The CDR3 sequence: CDSSSSGGADEQFF. The CDR3 DNA reads as TGTGACAGCAGCTCTAGCGGGGGGGCAGATGAGCAGTTCTTC. The gene calls are TRBV7-8 and TRBJ2-1; 12 nucleotides line up with TRBD2. Germline CDR1 and CDR2: SGHVS and FQNEAQ. The CDR3 spans 14 residues.